This T cell receptor (beta chain) emerged from a study of CXCR3-negative and CXCR3-positive naive CD8 T cells. The overall study: Each library held about 1.5 +/- 0.3 million TRB reads, 120 million to 150 million in total.

With respect to this clonotype: Its antigen is as yet unknown.

The naive CD8+ gate required CD45RO-CCR7+CD27+CD95- phenotype. Notes on the study in general: TRB CDR3s of CXCR3-positive naive cells were more hydrophobic than those of CXCR3-negative naive cells. In naive cells, CXCR3-negative and CXCR3-positive subsets had similar TRBV-TRBJ usage; memory cells differed.

Germline loops: CDR1 MDHEN, CDR2 SYDVKM. This CDR3 has 16 amino acids. TRB cDNA libraries were made by UMI-labeled 5' RACE. TCRdb reprocessed the 5' RACE reads and keeps a single row for each CDR3 protein, giving no DNA. The sample table includes some 130,000 distinct CDR3 sequences. The sequenced sample was naive CXCR3- CD8+ T cells from blood. The subset: CD45RO-CCR7+CD27+CD95- naive CD8+ T cells lacking CXCR3 (TNR3-). This chain uses TRBV28 with TRBJ2-5; lacking DNA, the TRBD1 call made by TCRdb goes unchecked. The clonotype originates from a human donor in good health. Some clones in this sample may be carry-over from other donors' samples. The CDR3 loop reads CASSPPPEFLKETQYF.